This T cell receptor (beta chain) was retrieved from a study of T cell repertoires and HLA-DP antigens. The primer mix covered 54 TRBV segments and 13 TRBJ segments. Generated by immunoSEQ multiplex PCR, the TCRdb table keeps only in-frame clones and is missing some. The data show 1,500 to 2,000 clones, more than 75% seen once. Looked up from germline, CDR1 is PRHDT and CDR2 is FYEKMQ (reference sequence). The CDR3 runs 14 residues. Trimming took off 2 bases at V and 0 bases at J, with 6 bases between the two ends. The study's findings and limits: Previously undetected clones averaged around 40% and 50% against the two alleles respectively.

CD4+ cells expanded for roughly 16 days were restimulated around 26 h with allogeneic-DPB1 HeLa cells. Stimulation used HeLa cells expressing transduced HLA-DPA1/DPB1, HLA-DM, invariant chain and CD80. The chain employs TRBV13 and TRBJ2-3; no clear D gene. The sequenced sample consisted of CD137- CD4+ T cells from cultured PBMCs. The TCR sequence derives from a man aged 50 or older in good health and CMV-seronegative. CDR3 sequence: CASSLRASTDTQYF. The CDR3 nucleotides read TGTGCCAGCAGCTTACGCGCGAGCACAGATACGCAGTATTTT.